This T cell receptor (beta chain) was sequenced in a study of blood T cell repertoires in COVID-19. Across the study: Donors in the United States, Italy and Spain gave samples during acute or convalescent COVID-19. From T cells, B-cell-depleted T cells, or PBMCs came the material, which was cDNA or gDNA.

This clone was counted a single time. This CDR3 is 12 amino acids long. Germline CDR1 is LNHDA and CDR2 is SQIVND (reference sequence). V gave up 1 base and J gave up 5 bases, with 5 bases separating them. In the authors' methods: Estimated nucleated cell counts came from reference gene primer amplification. Repertoires were generated with immunoSEQ multiplex PCR, while TCRdb's copy carries only in-frame clones and drops some. V, J and clone size reflect that table, while D and trimming were determined from the DNA. The sample yields hundreds of thousands of clones, 89% seen once. The receptor was derived from a man aged 55 to 70 who had recovered from COVID-19. The specimen sequenced was peripheral blood. The rearrangement joins TRBV19 to TRBJ1-1; no reliable D call. This CDR3 is CASSIAGTEAFF. DNA for the CDR3: TGTGCCAGTAGTATAGCGGGAACTGAAGCTTTCTTT.